A selection of T cell receptor beta chains follows, all from one sample in a study of cytomegalovirus exposure and HLA in healthy donors. Clones were read by immunoSEQ multiplex PCR, and TCRdb kept only the in-frame ones, dropping some. The sample has around 180,000 clones, 81% seen once. Sequencing was performed on PBMCs. The receptors shown here come from a man aged 18 to 29 in good health and CMV-seronegative. CDR3s include the opening cysteine and the closing phenylalanine or tryptophan. D genes are given only for firm matches. Clone size, where shown, is once, few, many, or a class for clones that have expanded.

d_call j_call clone_size v_call cdr3_aa cdr3_nt
- TRBJ1-5 - TRBV27 CASSFSPPSNQPQHF TGTGCCAGCAGTTTCTCCCCCCCCAGTAATCAGCCCCAGCATTTT
- TRBJ2-4 - TRBV4-1 CASSQDIPKIFLGNIQYF TGCGCCAGCAGCCAAGATATCCCCAAGATATTCCTAGGAAACATTCAGTACTTC
- TRBJ1-6 - TRBV18 CASSPPTDLGNSPLHF TGTGCCAGCTCACCACCGACGGACTTGGGTAATTCACCCCTCCACTTT
TRBD2 TRBJ2-2 - TRBV27 CASGPWRGAGGELFF TGTGCCAGCGGCCCGTGGCGGGGGGCTGGCGGGGAGCTGTTTTTT
TRBD2 TRBJ2-1 - TRBV19 CASSIRPSGGANEQFF TGTGCCAGTAGTATTCGCCCTAGCGGGGGGGCAAATGAGCAGTTCTTC
- TRBJ1-1 - TRBV19 CASKDLVTEAFF TGTGCCAGTAAGGACTTGGTCACTGAAGCTTTCTTT
- TRBJ2-3 - TRBV30 CAWSGGPTDTQYF TGTGCCTGGAGTGGGGGCCCTACAGATACGCAGTATTTT
- TRBJ1-2 - TRBV27 CASSPTENYGYTF TGTGCCAGCAGTCCGACGGAGAACTATGGCTACACCTTC
TRBD1 TRBJ1-5 - TRBV9 CASSPGQGVQPQHF TGTGCCAGCAGCCCAGGACAGGGGGTACAGCCCCAGCATTTT
TRBD2 TRBJ2-7 - TRBV6-5 CASSYSAGGEQYF TGTGCCAGCAGTTACTCGGCGGGAGGCGAGCAGTACTTC
- TRBJ1-1 - TRBV19 CASTQGQGSEAFF TGTGCCAGTACCCAAGGGCAGGGGTCTGAAGCTTTCTTT
- TRBJ1-1 - TRBV6-5 CASSYSHRVTEAFF TGTGCCAGCAGTTACTCCCACCGGGTCACTGAAGCTTTCTTT
- TRBJ2-1 - TRBV9 CASSVSTGNNEQFF TGTGCCAGCAGCGTCAGCACAGGGAACAATGAGCAGTTCTTC
- TRBJ2-1 once TRBV7-2 CASSSPTMGLNEQFF TGTGCCAGCAGCTCGCCGACTATGGGACTTAATGAGCAGTTCTTC
TRBD1 TRBJ1-2 - TRBV7-9 CASSPQTGSGGYTF TGTGCCAGCAGCCCCCAGACAGGGTCCGGAGGCTACACCTTC
TRBD2 TRBJ2-5 - TRBV5-4 CASSFSGRFGQETQYF TGTGCCAGCAGCTTTAGCGGGAGGTTTGGGCAAGAGACCCAGTACTTC
- TRBJ2-7 - TRBV6-1 CASSRQRSYEQYF TGTGCCAGCAGCCGTCAGCGTTCCTACGAGCAGTACTTC
- TRBJ1-5 - TRBV27 CASSLLGGFTNQPQHF TGTGCCAGCAGTTTACTGGGGGGATTTACCAATCAGCCCCAGCATTTT
TRBD2 TRBJ2-1 - TRBV11-2 CASSLQASGDIEQFF TGTGCCAGCAGCTTACAGGCTAGCGGGGATATTGAGCAGTTCTTC
- TRBJ2-7 - TRBV4-3 CASSQVGAGSSYEQYF TGCGCCAGCAGCCAAGTTGGGGCGGGAAGCTCCTACGAGCAGTACTTC
TRBD1 TRBJ2-2 - TRBV9 CASSIYDRASGELFF TGTGCCAGCAGCATCTATGACAGGGCCTCCGGGGAGCTGTTTTTT
TRBD2 TRBJ2-1 once TRBV11-3 CASSLVASGSVNEQFF TGTGCCAGCAGCTTAGTGGCTAGCGGGAGTGTCAATGAGCAGTTCTTC
TRBD2 TRBJ2-3 - TRBV2 CASSERRGDRTDTQYF TGTGCCAGCAGTGAACGGCGGGGGGACCGCACAGATACGCAGTATTTT
- TRBJ2-7 - TRBV5-8 CASSLSGRYEQYF TGTGCCAGCAGCTTGTCAGGGAGGTACGAGCAGTACTTC
TRBD2 TRBJ2-1 - TRBV9 CASSVVGGTSSGEQFF TGTGCCAGCAGCGTAGTAGGGGGGACTAGCTCCGGTGAGCAGTTCTTC
TRBD2 TRBJ2-3 - TRBV11-2 CASSPGRLAGGSSTDTQYF TGTGCCAGCAGCCCCGGGCGGCTAGCGGGGGGGTCCAGCACAGATACGCAGTATTTT
- TRBJ2-3 few TRBV7-3 CASSYSLTDTQYF TGTGCCAGCAGTTACAGCCTCACAGATACGCAGTATTTT
TRBD2 TRBJ2-5 - TRBV6-5 CASSYGSGGVETQYF TGTGCCAGCAGTTACGGGAGCGGGGGCGTGGAGACCCAGTACTTC
TRBD2 TRBJ2-5 - TRBV4-3 CASSLNLGLEGTQYF TGCGCCAGCAGCCTAAACCTGGGACTAGAGGGGACCCAGTACTTC
- TRBJ2-2 - TRBV29-1 CSVEPYTGELFF TGCAGCGTTGAACCCTACACCGGGGAGCTGTTTTTT
TRBD1 TRBJ2-7 once TRBV11-2 CASSLERQGIFPYEQYF TGTGCCAGCAGCTTGGAACGACAGGGGATCTTCCCCTACGAGCAGTACTTC
TRBD1 TRBJ2-7 - TRBV7-6 CASSPQTLGAGGSYEQYF TGTGCCAGCAGCCCCCAGACCCTCGGGGCAGGGGGCTCCTACGAGCAGTACTTC
TRBD2 TRBJ2-1 - TRBV6-6 CASSFSGRVPNEQFF TGTGCCAGCAGTTTTAGCGGGAGGGTCCCCAATGAGCAGTTCTTC
- TRBJ2-3 - TRBV28 CASSLNRLTGYTQYF TGTGCCAGCAGCCTAAACCGACTAACAGGGTATACGCAGTATTTT
- TRBJ1-5 - TRBV7-8 CASSPYRSVDPYNQPQHF TGTGCCAGCAGCCCATACAGGTCCGTCGACCCTTACAATCAGCCCCAGCATTTT
- TRBJ2-3 - TRBV7-8 CASSLALRVSSDTQYF TGTGCCAGCAGCTTAGCGTTGCGGGTCTCTTCAGATACGCAGTATTTT
TRBD1 TRBJ1-1 - TRBV7-2 CASSLAGQGVNTEAFF TGTGCCAGCAGCTTAGCGGGACAGGGTGTGAACACTGAAGCTTTCTTT
TRBD2 TRBJ2-1 - TRBV27 CASRLAGASGSYNEQFF TGTGCCAGCAGGCTTGCGGGGGCTAGCGGGTCCTACAATGAGCAGTTCTTC
- TRBJ2-4 - TRBV5-4 CASSLKVTGLAVDIQYF TGTGCCAGCAGCTTGAAGGTGACAGGCTTAGCCGTGGACATTCAGTACTTC
- TRBJ2-3 - TRBV2 CASSEARAGTQYF TGTGCCAGCAGTGAAGCTCGGGCGGGTACGCAGTATTTT
- TRBJ2-5 - TRBV5-1 CASSQTGETQYF TGCGCCAGCTCCCAAACGGGGGAGACCCAGTACTTC
TRBD1 TRBJ1-4 - TRBV13 CASSLRQGSNEKLFF TGTGCCAGCAGCCTACGACAGGGTTCAAATGAAAAACTGTTTTTT
TRBD1 TRBJ2-3 - TRBV15 CATSRLTGGWGTDTQYF TGTGCCACCAGCAGATTAACAGGGGGTTGGGGCACAGATACGCAGTATTTT
- TRBJ2-2 - TRBV5-1 CASTSRDTGELFF TGCGCCAGCACAAGCAGGGACACCGGGGAGCTGTTTTTT
TRBD1 TRBJ1-2 - TRBV5-1 CASSLRRDRGESSYGYTF TGCGCCAGCAGCTTGCGCCGGGACAGGGGGGAGAGTAGCTATGGCTACACCTTC
TRBD2 TRBJ2-2 - TRBV4-2 CASSQDSTSGGNTGELFF TGTGCCAGCAGCCAAGATAGCACTAGCGGGGGGAACACCGGGGAGCTGTTTTTT
- TRBJ2-3 - TRBV7-7 CASSLVAGNTDTQYF TGTGCTAGCAGCTTAGTTGCGGGGAACACAGATACGCAGTATTTT